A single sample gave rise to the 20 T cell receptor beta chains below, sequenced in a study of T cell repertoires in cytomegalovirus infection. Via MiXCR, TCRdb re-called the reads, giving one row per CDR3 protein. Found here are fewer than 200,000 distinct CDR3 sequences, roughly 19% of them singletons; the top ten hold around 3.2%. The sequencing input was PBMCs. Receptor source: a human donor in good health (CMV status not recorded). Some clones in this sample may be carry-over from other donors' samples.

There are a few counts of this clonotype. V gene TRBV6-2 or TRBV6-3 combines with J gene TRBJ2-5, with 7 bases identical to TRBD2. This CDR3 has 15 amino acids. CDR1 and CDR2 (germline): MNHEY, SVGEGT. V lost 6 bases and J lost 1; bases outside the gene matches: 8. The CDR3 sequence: CASSRVTSVQETQYF. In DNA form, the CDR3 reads TGTGCCAGCAGCCGAGTCACTAGCGTCCAAGAGACCCAGTACTTC.

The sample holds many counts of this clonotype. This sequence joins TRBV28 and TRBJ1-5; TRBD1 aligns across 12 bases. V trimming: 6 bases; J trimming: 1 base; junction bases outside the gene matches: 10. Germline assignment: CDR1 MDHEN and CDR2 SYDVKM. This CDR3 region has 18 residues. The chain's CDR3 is CASRRTGQGARSNQPQHF. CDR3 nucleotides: TGTGCCAGCAGGAGGACGGGACAGGGGGCGCGGAGCAATCAGCCCCAGCATTTT.

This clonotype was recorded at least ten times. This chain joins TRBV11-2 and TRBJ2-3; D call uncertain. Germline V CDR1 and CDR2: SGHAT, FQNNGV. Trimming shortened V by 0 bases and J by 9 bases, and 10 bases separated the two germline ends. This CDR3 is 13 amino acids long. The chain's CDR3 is CASSLEVAGTQYF. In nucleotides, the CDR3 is TGTGCCAGCAGCTTAGAGGTGGCAGGCACGCAGTATTTT. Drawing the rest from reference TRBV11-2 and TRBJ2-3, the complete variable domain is EAGVAQSPRYKIIEKRQSVAFWCNPISGHATLYWYQQILGQGPKLLIQFQNNGVVDDSQLPKDRFSAERLKGVDSTLKIQPAKLEDSAVYLCASSLEVAGTQYFGPGTRLTVL.

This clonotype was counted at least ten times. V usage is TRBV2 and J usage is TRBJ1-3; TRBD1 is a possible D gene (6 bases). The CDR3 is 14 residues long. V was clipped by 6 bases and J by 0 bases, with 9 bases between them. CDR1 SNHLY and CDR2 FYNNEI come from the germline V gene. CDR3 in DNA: TGTGCCAGCAGCCGGACAGTCTCTGGAAACACCATATATTTT. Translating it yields CASSRTVSGNTIYF.

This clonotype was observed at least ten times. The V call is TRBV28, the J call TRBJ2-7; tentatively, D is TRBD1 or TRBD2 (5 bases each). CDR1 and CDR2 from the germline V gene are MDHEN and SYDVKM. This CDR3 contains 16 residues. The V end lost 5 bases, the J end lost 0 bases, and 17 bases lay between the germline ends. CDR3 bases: TGTGCCAGCAGTCCAGCACTTGGGGGACGCTCCTACGAGCAGTACTTC. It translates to CASSPALGGRSYEQYF.

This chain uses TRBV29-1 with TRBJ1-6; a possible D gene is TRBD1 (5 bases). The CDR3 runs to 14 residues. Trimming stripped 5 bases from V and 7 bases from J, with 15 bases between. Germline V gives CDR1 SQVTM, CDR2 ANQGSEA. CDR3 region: CSVKRGDGNSPLHF. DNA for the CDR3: TGCAGCGTTAAGCGGGGGGACGGGAATTCACCCCTCCACTTT.

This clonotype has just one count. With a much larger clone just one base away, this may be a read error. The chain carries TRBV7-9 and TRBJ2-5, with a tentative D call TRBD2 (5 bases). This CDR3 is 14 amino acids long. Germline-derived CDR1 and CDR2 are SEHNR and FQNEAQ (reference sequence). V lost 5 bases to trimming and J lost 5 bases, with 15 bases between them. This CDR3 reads CASSQDSRRETQYF. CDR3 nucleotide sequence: TGTGCCAGCAGCCAAGACTCCAGGAGGGAGACCCAGTACTTC.

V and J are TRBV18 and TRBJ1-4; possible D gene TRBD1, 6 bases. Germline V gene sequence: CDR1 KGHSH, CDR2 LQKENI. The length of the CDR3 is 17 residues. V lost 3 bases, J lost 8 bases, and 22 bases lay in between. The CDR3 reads CASSPQPQGPGAEKLFF. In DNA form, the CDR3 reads TGTGCCAGCTCACCCCAACCTCAGGGGCCGGGAGCCGAAAAACTGTTTTTT.

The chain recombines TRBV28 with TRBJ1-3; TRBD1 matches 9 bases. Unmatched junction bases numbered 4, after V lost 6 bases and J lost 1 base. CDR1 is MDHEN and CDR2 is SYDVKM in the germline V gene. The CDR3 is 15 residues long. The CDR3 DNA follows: TGTGCCAGCAGGCCAGGACAGGGGTCTGGAAACACCATATATTTT. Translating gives CASRPGQGSGNTIYF.

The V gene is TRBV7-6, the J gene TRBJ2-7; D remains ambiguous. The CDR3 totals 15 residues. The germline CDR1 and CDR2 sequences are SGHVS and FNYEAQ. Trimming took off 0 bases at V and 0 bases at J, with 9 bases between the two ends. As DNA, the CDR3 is TGTGCCAGCAGCTTAGCCCCGGATAGCTCCTACGAGCAGTACTTC. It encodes CASSLAPDSSYEQYF.

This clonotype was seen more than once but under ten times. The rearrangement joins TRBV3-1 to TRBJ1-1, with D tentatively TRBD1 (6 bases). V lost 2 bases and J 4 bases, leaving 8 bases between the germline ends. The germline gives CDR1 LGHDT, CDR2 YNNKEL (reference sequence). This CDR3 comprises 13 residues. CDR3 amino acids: CASSQRTATEAFF. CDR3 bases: TGTGCCAGCAGCCAACGGACAGCCACTGAAGCTTTCTTT.

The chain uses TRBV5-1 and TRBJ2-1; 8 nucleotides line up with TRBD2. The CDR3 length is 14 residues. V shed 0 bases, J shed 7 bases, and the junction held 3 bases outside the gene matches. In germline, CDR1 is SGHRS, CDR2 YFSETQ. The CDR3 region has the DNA TGCGCCAGCAGCTTGGGCGGGGGGTTTAATGAGCAGTTCTTC. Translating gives CASSLGGGFNEQFF.

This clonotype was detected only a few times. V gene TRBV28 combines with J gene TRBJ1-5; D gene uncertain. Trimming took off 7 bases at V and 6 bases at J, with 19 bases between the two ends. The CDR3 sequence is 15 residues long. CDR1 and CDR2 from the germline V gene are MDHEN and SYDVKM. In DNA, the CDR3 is TGTGCCAGCAAAGACATCAGTATACAAAGTCAGCCCCAGCATTTT. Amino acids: CASKDISIQSQPQHF.

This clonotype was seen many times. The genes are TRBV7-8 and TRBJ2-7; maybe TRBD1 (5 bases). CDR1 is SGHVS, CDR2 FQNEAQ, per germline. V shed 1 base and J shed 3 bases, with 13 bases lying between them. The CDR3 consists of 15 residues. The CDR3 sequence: CASSLDRQRHYEQYF. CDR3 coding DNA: TGTGCCAGCAGCTTAGATAGACAGAGACACTACGAGCAGTACTTC.

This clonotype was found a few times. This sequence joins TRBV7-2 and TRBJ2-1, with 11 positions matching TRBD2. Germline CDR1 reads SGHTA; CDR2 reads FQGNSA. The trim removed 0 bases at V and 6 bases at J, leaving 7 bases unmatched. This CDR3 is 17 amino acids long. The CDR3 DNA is TGTGCCAGCAGCTTAGCTCCCTTAGCGGGAGGGGGCAATGAGCAGTTCTTC. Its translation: CASSLAPLAGGGNEQFF.

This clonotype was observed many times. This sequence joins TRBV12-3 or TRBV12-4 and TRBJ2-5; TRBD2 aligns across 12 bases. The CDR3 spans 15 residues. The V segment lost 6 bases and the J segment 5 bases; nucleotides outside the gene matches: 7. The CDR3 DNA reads TGTGCCAGCAGCCCTACCGGACTAGCGGGGGAGACCCAGTACTTC. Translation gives CASSPTGLAGETQYF.

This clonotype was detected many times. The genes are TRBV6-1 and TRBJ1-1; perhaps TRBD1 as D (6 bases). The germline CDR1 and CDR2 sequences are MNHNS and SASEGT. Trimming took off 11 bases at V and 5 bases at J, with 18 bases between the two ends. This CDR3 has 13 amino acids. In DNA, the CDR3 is TGTGCCGGGGGGCTTAAACTCGATACTGAAGCTTTCTTT. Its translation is CAGGLKLDTEAFF.

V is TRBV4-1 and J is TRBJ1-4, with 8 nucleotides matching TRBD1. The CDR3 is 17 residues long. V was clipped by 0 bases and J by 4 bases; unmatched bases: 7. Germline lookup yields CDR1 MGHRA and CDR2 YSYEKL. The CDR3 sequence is CASSQEWTGIINEKLFF. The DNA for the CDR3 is TGCGCCAGCAGCCAAGAGTGGACAGGGATAATTAATGAAAAACTGTTTTTT.

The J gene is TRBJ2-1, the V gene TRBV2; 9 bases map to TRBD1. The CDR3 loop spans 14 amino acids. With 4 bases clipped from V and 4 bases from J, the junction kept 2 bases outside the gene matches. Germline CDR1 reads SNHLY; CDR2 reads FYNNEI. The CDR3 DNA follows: TGTGCCAGCAGTGGGACAGGGGTGTACAATGAGCAGTTCTTC. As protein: CASSGTGVYNEQFF.

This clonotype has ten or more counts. The CDR3 is CASSLAGRPNSPLHF. The CDR3 coding sequence is TGTGCCAGCAGTTTAGCTGGCCGCCCCAATTCACCCCTCCACTTT. V gene TRBV28 combines with J gene TRBJ1-6; no clear D gene. Trimming cost V 2 bases and J 7 bases, with 12 bases left between them. The CDR3 is 15 residues long. CDR1 and CDR2 (germline): MDHEN, SYDVKM. Full variable domain (remainder filled in from reference TRBV28 and TRBJ1-6): DVKVTQSSRYLVKRTGEKVFLECVQDMDHENMFWYRQDPGLGLRLIYFSYDVKMKEKGDIPEGYSVSREKKERFSLILESASTNQTSMYLCASSLAGRPNSPLHFGNGTRLTVT.